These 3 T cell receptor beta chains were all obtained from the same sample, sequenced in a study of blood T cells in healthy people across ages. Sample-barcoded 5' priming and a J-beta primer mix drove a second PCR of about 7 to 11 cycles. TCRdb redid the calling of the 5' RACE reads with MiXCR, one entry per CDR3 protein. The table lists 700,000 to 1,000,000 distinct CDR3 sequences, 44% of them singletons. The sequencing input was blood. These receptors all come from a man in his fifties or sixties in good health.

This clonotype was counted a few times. CDR3 amino acids: CASSPLAGGREQYF. The CDR3 nucleotides read TGTGCCAGCAGCCCTTTAGCGGGGGGGCGTGAGCAGTACTTC. V gene TRBV7-2 combines with J gene TRBJ2-7, with TRBD2 matching over 11 bases. Trimming removed 5 bases from V and 7 bases from J; junction bases left unmatched: 7. CDR3 length: 14 residues. Germline CDR1 reads SGHTA; CDR2 reads FQGNSA.

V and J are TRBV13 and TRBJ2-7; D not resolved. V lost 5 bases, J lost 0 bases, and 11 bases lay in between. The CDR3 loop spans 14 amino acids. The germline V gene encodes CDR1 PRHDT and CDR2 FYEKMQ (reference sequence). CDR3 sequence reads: CASSDGYSSYEQYF. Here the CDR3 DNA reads TGTGCCAGCAGCGACGGGTACAGCTCCTACGAGCAGTACTTC.

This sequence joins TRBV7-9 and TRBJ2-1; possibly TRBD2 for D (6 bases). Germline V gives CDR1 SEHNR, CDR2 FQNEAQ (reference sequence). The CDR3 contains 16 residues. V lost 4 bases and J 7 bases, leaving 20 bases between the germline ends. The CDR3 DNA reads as TGTGCCAGCAGCTCCCAATCGGGGACTGTTGGTAATGAGCAGTTCTTC. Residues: CASSSQSGTVGNEQFF.